A selection of T cell receptor beta chains follows, all from one sample in a study of early T cells in non-severe SARS-CoV-2 infection. MiXCR was run by TCRdb on the 5' RACE reads, yielding one entry per CDR3 protein. The table records over 100,000 distinct CDR3 sequences, about an eighth of them present only once. The specimen was whole blood. These receptors were obtained from an adult who was a healthcare worker with PCR-confirmed SARS-CoV-2 infection or an uninfected control (not recorded which). Both conserved end residues are part of each CDR3. A D gene is named only where the DNA matches it firmly. Clone size is stated in some rows and not others, as once, few, many or a class when expanded.

clone size	D gene	V gene	J gene	CDR3 protein	CDR3 DNA
.	.	TRBV20-1	TRBJ2-7	CSARGPSGGSYEQYF	TGCAGTGCTAGAGGTCCGAGCGGAGGCTCCTACGAGCAGTACTTC
many	.	TRBV27	TRBJ2-2	CASSLKSVTGELFF	TGTGCCAGCAGTTTAAAGTCCGTCACCGGGGAGCTGTTTTTT
.	.	TRBV20-1	TRBJ2-7	CSASKRSYEQYF	TGCAGTGCTAGTAAACGCTCCTACGAGCAGTACTTC
many	.	TRBV24-1	TRBJ2-3	CATSQSSSPTQYF	TGTGCCACCAGCCAAAGTTCTAGTCCAACGCAGTATTTT
few	TRBD1	TRBV27	TRBJ1-5	CASSRDSLNQPQHF	TGTGCCAGCAGTAGGGACAGCCTCAATCAGCCCCAGCATTTT
many	.	TRBV30	TRBJ1-2	CAWSVTGGYTF	TGTGCCTGGAGTGTAACCGGTGGCTACACCTTC
many	TRBD1	TRBV20-1	TRBJ1-2	CSARVGDRGDGYTF	TGCAGTGCTAGAGTCGGGGACAGGGGGGATGGCTACACCTTC
few	.	TRBV11-2	TRBJ2-1	CASSFPLLNEQFF	TGTGCCAGCAGCTTTCCCCTTTTAAATGAGCAGTTCTTC
.	TRBD1	TRBV27	TRBJ2-7	CASSLGQGGEQYF	TGTGCCAGCAGTTTGGGACAGGGAGGCGAGCAGTACTTC
few	TRBD2	TRBV3-1	TRBJ2-1	CASTGLGGSYNEQFF	TGTGCCAGCACTGGACTAGGAGGGTCCTACAATGAGCAGTTCTTC
many	.	TRBV28	TRBJ2-7	CASSLIPGALYEQYF	TGTGCCAGCAGTTTAATTCCCGGGGCACTCTACGAGCAGTACTTC
many	.	TRBV11-2	TRBJ2-3	CASSPGDGLSTDTQYF	TGTGCCAGCAGCCCTGGGGACGGACTTAGCACAGATACGCAGTATTTT
few	TRBD1	TRBV28	TRBJ1-5	CASRQGSNQPQHF	TGTGCCAGCCGACAGGGGAGCAATCAGCCCCAGCATTTT
many	TRBD1	TRBV20-1	TRBJ1-4	CSALEAGTGNEKLFF	TGCAGTGCGCTAGAGGCCGGGACAGGGAACGAAAAACTGTTTTTT